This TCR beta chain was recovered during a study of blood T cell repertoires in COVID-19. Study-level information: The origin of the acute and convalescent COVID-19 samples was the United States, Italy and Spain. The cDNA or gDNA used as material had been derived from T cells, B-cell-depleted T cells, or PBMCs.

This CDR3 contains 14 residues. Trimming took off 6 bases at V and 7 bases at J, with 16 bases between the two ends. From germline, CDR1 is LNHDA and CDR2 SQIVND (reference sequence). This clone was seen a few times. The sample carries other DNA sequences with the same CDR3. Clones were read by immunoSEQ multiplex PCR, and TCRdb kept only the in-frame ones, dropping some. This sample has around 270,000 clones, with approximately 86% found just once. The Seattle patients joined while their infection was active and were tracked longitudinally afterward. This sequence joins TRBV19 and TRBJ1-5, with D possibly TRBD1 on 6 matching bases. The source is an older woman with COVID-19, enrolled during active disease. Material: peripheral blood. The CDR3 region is CASRGQGGGQPQHF. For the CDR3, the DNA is TGTGCCAGTAGGGGGCAGGGAGGGGGACAGCCCCAGCATTTT.